This TCR beta chain was observed in a study of shared clonotypes between healthy human individuals. Broader study findings: Sorted-subset sequencing, rarefaction showed, was incomplete despite large depth. As a rule, naive subsets had a larger estimated richness than memory subsets.

Both subsets, CD45RA+ naive and CD45RA-negative memory, were split from the CD4+ cells. This CDR3 has 13 amino acids. Germline CDR1 is MDHEN and CDR2 is SYDVKM. V lost 7 bases, J lost 0 bases, and 10 bases lay in between. Comment on this clone: Its antigen is unknown.

Sorted subsets were amplified in replicate PCRs using approximately 0.2 ug DNA, around 30,000 T cell genomes. Data came from immunoSEQ multiplex PCR; TCRdb stores just in-frame clones and leaves some out. The sample lists about 1 million clones; around three quarters were seen once. This clonotype was obtained from a man between 18 and 35 years old in good health. Some clones in this sample may be carry-over from other donors' samples. The sequenced sample was memory CD4+ T cells from PBMCs. Sample subset: CD45RA-negative fraction. V usage is TRBV28 and J usage is TRBJ2-7; D is uncertain. The CDR3, as DNA: TGTGCCAGCACGGTCTCTTCCTCCTACGAGCAGTACTTC. It specifies CASTVSSSYEQYF.